This is a list of T cell receptor beta chains from one sample in a study of cytomegalovirus exposure and HLA in healthy donors. Sequencing was performed with immunoSEQ multiplex PCR; in TCRdb, only in-frame clones are kept and a portion is missing. This sample has approximately 85,000 clones, with about four fifths found just once. Source material: PBMCs. These receptors all stem from a man aged 25-45 years in good health and CMV-seronegative. Each CDR3 is given without its conserved first and last residue. The order of the fields is J gene, V gene, CDR3 protein.

J gene: TRBJ2-7
V gene: TRBV10-3
CDR3 protein: AISGVLGGQGVPYEQY

J gene: TRBJ1-6
V gene: TRBV7-9
CDR3 protein: ASSFEGNPYNSPLH

J gene: TRBJ2-3
V gene: TRBV4-2
CDR3 protein: ASSRDGASGGGETDTQY

J gene: TRBJ2-3
V gene: TRBV10-3
CDR3 protein: AIKNSPGLESTDTQY

J gene: TRBJ2-7
V gene: TRBV10-2
CDR3 protein: ASSGFTSGRDEQY

J gene: TRBJ1-4
V gene: TRBV7-9
CDR3 protein: ASSLGGTIIEKLF

J gene: TRBJ2-7
V gene: TRBV6-1
CDR3 protein: ASNLSLQGSYEQY

J gene: TRBJ2-5
V gene: TRBV28
CDR3 protein: ASSLRGGSGTQY

J gene: TRBJ1-1
V gene: TRBV4-1
CDR3 protein: ASSLSGTGGTEAF

J gene: TRBJ2-3
V gene: TRBV11-1
CDR3 protein: ASSLMGFRTDTQY

J gene: TRBJ2-3
V gene: TRBV5-1
CDR3 protein: ASSLGDGGADTQY

J gene: TRBJ2-1
V gene: TRBV29-1
CDR3 protein: SARTGTSVSEQF

J gene: TRBJ1-2
V gene: TRBV5-1
CDR3 protein: ASGPGGDTGYGYT

J gene: TRBJ1-5
V gene: TRBV6-5
CDR3 protein: ASSPTGGNQPQH

J gene: TRBJ2-6
V gene: TRBV5-6
CDR3 protein: ASSLVRASGANVLT

J gene: TRBJ2-1
V gene: TRBV2
CDR3 protein: ASSEYSGLAGGSEQF

J gene: TRBJ1-5
V gene: TRBV7-9
CDR3 protein: ASSLDSSNQPQH

J gene: TRBJ2-5
V gene: TRBV4-1
CDR3 protein: ASSQDPAGGLQETQY

J gene: TRBJ1-2
V gene: TRBV6-4
CDR3 protein: ASSDGDSSYGYT

J gene: TRBJ2-1
V gene: TRBV2
CDR3 protein: ASSPSGMGYEQF

J gene: TRBJ2-7
V gene: TRBV29-1
CDR3 protein: SVGRAYEQY

J gene: TRBJ2-1
V gene: TRBV6-4
CDR3 protein: ASSDGTSGDYNEQF

J gene: TRBJ1-1
V gene: TRBV19
CDR3 protein: ASSRVNTEAF

J gene: TRBJ2-7
V gene: TRBV6-1
CDR3 protein: ASSVSGNTYEQY

J gene: TRBJ1-2
V gene: TRBV6-6
CDR3 protein: ASRTDRRGGHGYT

J gene: TRBJ2-2
V gene: TRBV28
CDR3 protein: ASISSGGVTGELF

J gene: TRBJ1-1
V gene: TRBV6-5
CDR3 protein: ASREGGEAF

J gene: TRBJ1-5
V gene: TRBV9
CDR3 protein: ASSVGESNQPQH

J gene: TRBJ1-5
V gene: TRBV30
CDR3 protein: AWKQGGFNQPQH

J gene: TRBJ2-7
V gene: TRBV10-3
CDR3 protein: AISVGQGAYEQY

J gene: TRBJ1-1
V gene: TRBV13
CDR3 protein: ASSLGVPGQGNTEAF

J gene: TRBJ2-5
V gene: TRBV5-1
CDR3 protein: ASSITGGDETQY

J gene: TRBJ1-3
V gene: TRBV19
CDR3 protein: ASSIGQHPGNTIY

J gene: TRBJ2-2
V gene: TRBV4-1
CDR3 protein: ASSQVLKNTGELF

J gene: TRBJ2-2
V gene: TRBV7-9
CDR3 protein: ASSSGQGPGELF

J gene: TRBJ1-4
V gene: TRBV29-1
CDR3 protein: SVAERGTNEKLF

J gene: TRBJ1-5
V gene: TRBV4-3
CDR3 protein: ASSQDRTGYQPQH

J gene: TRBJ2-3
V gene: TRBV27
CDR3 protein: ASSPWTSGTTDTQY

J gene: TRBJ1-6
V gene: TRBV19
CDR3 protein: ASSTGTGKSSYNSPLH

J gene: TRBJ1-2
V gene: TRBV6-5
CDR3 protein: ASSYSTGGGYT

J gene: TRBJ2-7
V gene: TRBV30
CDR3 protein: AWRGTSTY

J gene: TRBJ1-2
V gene: TRBV30
CDR3 protein: AWSVPGNVVWGYGYT

J gene: TRBJ2-1
V gene: TRBV5-5
CDR3 protein: ASSQGTGAYNEQF

J gene: TRBJ2-7
V gene: TRBV28
CDR3 protein: ASSRNRGPTDEQY

J gene: TRBJ1-2
V gene: TRBV6-5
CDR3 protein: ASSPGQGRYYGYT

J gene: TRBJ1-5
V gene: TRBV19
CDR3 protein: ASSIRQGQSQPQH

J gene: TRBJ2-6
V gene: TRBV5-8
CDR3 protein: ASSDGQGTGANVLT

J gene: TRBJ2-7
V gene: TRBV12-5
CDR3 protein: ASGPHRTRD

J gene: TRBJ1-2
V gene: TRBV4-1
CDR3 protein: ASSQATDYGYT

J gene: TRBJ2-7
V gene: TRBV4-3
CDR3 protein: ASSQTSGEDEQY

J gene: TRBJ1-1
V gene: TRBV4-1
CDR3 protein: ASSLARGTEAF

J gene: TRBJ2-2
V gene: TRBV4-1
CDR3 protein: ASSQYRTGELF

J gene: TRBJ2-7
V gene: TRBV2
CDR3 protein: ASCLSPYEQY

J gene: TRBJ1-1
V gene: TRBV5-6
CDR3 protein: ASSPGSTEAF

J gene: TRBJ2-2
V gene: TRBV6-5
CDR3 protein: ASSATSETGELF

J gene: TRBJ2-7
V gene: TRBV6-5
CDR3 protein: ASSFVLTSEQY

J gene: TRBJ2-5
V gene: TRBV30
CDR3 protein: AWRVAGTGGIGTQY

J gene: TRBJ1-1
V gene: TRBV30
CDR3 protein: AWEDRVGTEAF

J gene: TRBJ2-3
V gene: TRBV5-1
CDR3 protein: ASSLRGVNTDTQY

J gene: TRBJ2-7
V gene: TRBV6-6
CDR3 protein: ASSYSMGKPYEQY